This is a list of T cell receptor beta chains from one sample in a study of response to subunit inactivated influenza vaccine. TCRdb independently ran MiXCR on the RT-PCR reads; one entry per CDR3 protein. The sample lists about 520,000 distinct CDR3 sequences, 25% occurring once. Sequencing was performed on CD4+ T cells sorted from PBMCs, taken 5 days after vaccination. These receptors all stem from a man in his fifties who received an inactivated influenza vaccine. Each CDR3 is given with its conserved first and last residue. A D gene is named only where the DNA matches it firmly. Not all rows give a size; the values are once, few, many and, for expanded clones, a class.

V	size	J	D	CDR3	DNA
TRBV6-2/TRBV6-3	few	TRBJ2-4	TRBD1	CASSSDRSLQWFKNIQYF	TGTGCCAGCAGTTCGGACAGGTCCCTGCAATGGTTCAAAAACATTCAGTACTTC
TRBV20-1	-	TRBJ2-1	TRBD2	CSASPPGLADEQFF	TGCAGTGCTAGTCCCCCGGGACTAGCGGATGAGCAGTTCTTC
TRBV7-2	once	TRBJ2-2	-	CASSPTQTGELFF	TGTGCCAGCAGCCCGACTCAAACCGGGGAGCTGTTTTTT
TRBV5-1	-	TRBJ2-3	TRBD2	CASRTSAPSTDTQYF	TGCGCCAGCCGTACTAGCGCCCCGAGCACAGATACGCAGTATTTT
TRBV7-2	-	TRBJ1-2	-	CASSLESNYGYTF	TGTGCCAGCAGCTTGGAATCTAACTATGGCTACACCTTC
TRBV3-1	-	TRBJ2-5	-	CASSQDLWEAEETQYF	TGTGCCAGCAGCCAAGATCTGTGGGAGGCGGAGGAGACCCAGTACTTC
TRBV7-8	-	TRBJ2-1	-	CASSEDSNSYNEQFF	TGTGCCAGCAGCGAAGACAGCAACTCCTACAATGAGCAGTTCTTC
TRBV20-1	-	TRBJ2-1	TRBD2	CSARDAGGAYNEQFF	TGCAGTGCTAGAGATGCGGGGGGGGCCTACAATGAGCAGTTCTTC
TRBV2	-	TRBJ1-1	-	CASRGRQANTEAFF	TGTGCCAGCAGGGGCCGACAGGCGAACACTGAAGCTTTCTTT
TRBV28	-	TRBJ2-7	-	CASSLSRGWGYEQYF	TGTGCCAGCAGTTTATCTCGGGGATGGGGCTACGAGCAGTACTTC
TRBV25-1	-	TRBJ2-7	-	CASSARRGLRYEQYF	TGTGCCAGCAGTGCCCGCAGGGGTTTGAGGTACGAGCAGTACTTC
TRBV5-1	few	TRBJ2-1	TRBD2	CASSLVPSGYNEQFF	TGCGCCAGCAGCTTGGTTCCTAGCGGCTACAATGAGCAGTTCTTC
TRBV21-1	-	TRBJ1-2	-	CASSQSPPDAASGYTF	TGTGCCAGCAGCCAAAGCCCGCCGGACGCGGCAAGTGGCTACACCTTC
TRBV11-1	-	TRBJ2-2	-	CASSLTRTQITGELFF	TGTGCCAGCAGCTTAACAAGAACCCAAATCACCGGGGAGCTGTTTTTT
TRBV29-1	-	TRBJ2-5	-	CSVVRGGPQETQYF	TGCAGCGTTGTGCGGGGTGGGCCTCAAGAGACCCAGTACTTC
TRBV3-1	few	TRBJ2-3	-	CTSCFLGPRADGTDTQYF	-